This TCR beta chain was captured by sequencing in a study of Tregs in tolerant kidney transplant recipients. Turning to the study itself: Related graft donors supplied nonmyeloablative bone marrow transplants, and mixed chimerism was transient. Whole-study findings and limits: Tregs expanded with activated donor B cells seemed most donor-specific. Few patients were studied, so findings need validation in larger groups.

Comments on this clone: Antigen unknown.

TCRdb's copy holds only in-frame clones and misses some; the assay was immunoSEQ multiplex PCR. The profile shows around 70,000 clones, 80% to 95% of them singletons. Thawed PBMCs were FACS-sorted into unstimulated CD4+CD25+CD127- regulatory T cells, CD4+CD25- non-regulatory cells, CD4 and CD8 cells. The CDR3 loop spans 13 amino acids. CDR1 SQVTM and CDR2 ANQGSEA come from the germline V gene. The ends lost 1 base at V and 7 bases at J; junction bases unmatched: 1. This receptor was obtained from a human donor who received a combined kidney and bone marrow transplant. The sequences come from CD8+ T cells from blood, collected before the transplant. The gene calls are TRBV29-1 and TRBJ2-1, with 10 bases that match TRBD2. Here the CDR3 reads CSVEGGLANEQFF. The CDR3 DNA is TGCAGCGTTGAAGGGGGACTAGCGAATGAGCAGTTCTTC.